This TCR beta chain was profiled in a study of pediatric ulcerative colitis. Regarding the study as a whole: Rectal repertoires separated controls, mild-moderate and acute severe colitis. Compared with controls, ulcerative colitis showed greater blood-rectum clone sharing. Two rectal clonotypes were found only in ulcerative colitis patients, all of them. Some T cells in rectal biopsies may come from blood, especially with overt colitis.

Note on this clone: The antigen remains undetermined.

The CDR3 covers 15 residues. The V and J ends lost 0 bases and 4 bases respectively, with 11 bases between them. The germline gives CDR1 SGHTS, CDR2 YDEGEE. The rectum was sampled with one to two pinch biopsies at colonoscopy. Repertoires were generated with immunoSEQ multiplex PCR, while TCRdb's copy carries only in-frame clones and drops some. The sample carries 20,000 to 30,000 clones, roughly 71% recorded once. This TCR was sampled from a boy aged 5-17 years with severe ulcerative colitis. The specimen sequenced was gut tissue. This chain links TRBV5-8 with TRBJ1-5; D is uncertain. The CDR3 here is CASSLGQVENQPQHF. DNA for the CDR3: TGTGCCAGCAGCTTGGGGCAGGTGGAAAATCAGCCCCAGCATTTT. The full variable domain, rest sourced from reference TRBV5-8 and TRBJ1-5, is EAGVTQSPTHLIKTRGQQATLRCSPISGHTSVYWYQQALGLGLQFLLWYDEGEERNRGNFPPRFSGRQFPNYSSELNVNALELEDSALYLCASSLGQVENQPQHFGDGTRLSIL.